Shown below are 8 T cell receptor beta chains from a single sample sequenced in a study of blood T cell repertoires in COVID-19. Clones were read by immunoSEQ multiplex PCR, and TCRdb kept only the in-frame ones, dropping some. This sample has 52,000 or so clones, with roughly 90% found just once. Sample: peripheral blood. The receptors here all came from a man aged 80 or over with acute or convalescent COVID-19.

The chain is built from TRBV12-5 and TRBJ2-3; 15 bases align to TRBD2. V dropped 1 base and J dropped 3; count of bases not matched to a gene: 5. CDR1 LGHNT and CDR2 FRNRAP come from the germline V gene. The CDR3 totals 18 residues. The chain's CDR3 is CASGLEGLAGGRTDTQYF. The CDR3 DNA sequence: TGTGCTAGTGGTTTGGAGGGACTAGCGGGGGGTCGGACAGATACGCAGTATTTT.

J is TRBJ2-5 and V is TRBV11-2, with D perhaps matching TRBD1 (5 bases). V was trimmed by 1 base and J by 5 bases, leaving 11 bases between them. This CDR3 spans 14 amino acids. Germline values: CDR1 SGHAT, CDR2 FQNNGV. The DNA of the CDR3 is TGTGCCAGCAGCTTAGTCAGGGAATCGGAGACCCAGTACTTC. This codes for CASSLVRESETQYF.

This chain links TRBV7-2 with TRBJ1-4; D is possibly TRBD1 (6 bases). Trimming removed 5 bases at V and 0 bases at J, with 10 bases between. Germline V gene data show CDR1 as SGHTA and CDR2 as FQGNSA. This CDR3 is 15 amino acids long. CDR3 in DNA: TGTGCCAGCAGCCCAGGGGCTGCAACTAATGAAAAACTGTTTTTT. Translating it yields CASSPGAATNEKLFF.

This chain joins TRBV2 and TRBJ2-2; 12 bases are a match to TRBD2. Unmatched junction bases numbered 9, after V lost 6 bases and J lost 7 bases. Germline V gene sequence: CDR1 SNHLY, CDR2 FYNNEI. This CDR3 spans 16 amino acids. CDR3: CASSASGGAVGGELFF. The CDR3 region has the DNA TGTGCCAGCAGCGCTAGCGGGGGGGCGGTTGGCGGGGAGCTGTTTTTT.

The chain uses TRBV18 and TRBJ2-1; TRBD2 matches 11 bases. The trim removed 5 bases at V and 14 bases at J, leaving 8 bases unmatched. The CDR3 length is 13 residues. Germline lookup yields CDR1 KGHSH and CDR2 LQKENI. CDR3 in amino acids: CASSSDLAGGEFF. In DNA, the CDR3 is TGTGCCAGCTCATCCGATTTAGCGGGGGGGGAGTTCTTC.

This clone was seen only a few times. The chain has TRBV27 and TRBJ1-1; maybe TRBD1 (6 bases). The CDR3 totals 14 residues. Germline-derived CDR1 and CDR2 are MNHEY and SMNVEV (reference sequence). Trimming removed 0 bases from V and 4 bases from J, with 9 bases in between. As DNA, the CDR3 is TGTGCCAGCAGTTTATCGCGGGGGGCCACTGAAGCTTTCTTT. Encoded protein: CASSLSRGATEAFF.

The CDR3 bases are TGTGCCAGCAGCGTGGGACTAGCTCGTAGGTACAATGAGCAGTTCTTC. As protein: CASSVGLARRYNEQFF. This chain uses TRBV7-2 with TRBJ2-1, with 9 positions matching TRBD2. V dropped 5 bases and J dropped 4; count of bases not matched to a gene: 9. Germline assignment: CDR1 SGHTA and CDR2 FQGNSA. This CDR3 contains 16 residues.

The rearrangement links TRBV19 to TRBJ2-7, with 8 bases aligning to TRBD1. The germline V gene has CDR1 LNHDA and CDR2 SQIVND (reference sequence). The CDR3 extends over 14 amino acids. Unmatched junction bases numbered 10, after V lost 4 bases and J lost 8 bases. CDR3 nucleotide sequence: TGTGCCAGTAGTAGTCAGGGGGCAGCGAGAAAGCAGTACTTC. Encoded protein: CASSSQGAARKQYF.